These 23 T cell receptor beta chains came from one sample sequenced in a study of blood T cell repertoires in COVID-19 (TCRdb year 2020). The method was the immunoSEQ multiplex PCR assay. This immuneACCESS table, as held by TCRdb, lists in-frame sequences with V and J called but not all clones. Of the missing ones, under half trace to an unresolved V gene in checked studies; the others have no known cause. Within this sample are approximately 470,000 clones, with about 90% of them counted one time only. The top ten constitute around 0.7% of the sample. The sequencing sample was made of PBMCs or T cells enriched from blood (not recorded which). Receptors originate from a woman under 30 who had recovered from COVID-19.

For this clone: Other DNA sequences in this specimen translate into the identical CDR3. The chain recombines TRBV5-1 with TRBJ1-1; 8 bases are a match to TRBD1. This CDR3 has 14 amino acids. Trimming took 3 bases from V and 4 from J; bases not matched to a gene: 5. Germline CDR1 is SGHRS and CDR2 is YFSETQ. The chain's CDR3 is CASSSGTGGTEAFF. CDR3 bases: TGCGCCAGCAGCTCAGGTACAGGGGGCACTGAAGCTTTCTTT.

The chain has TRBV2 and TRBJ1-1; possibly TRBD1 for D (5 bases). Germline-derived CDR1 and CDR2 are SNHLY and FYNNEI. V was pared by 7 bases and J by 3 bases, with 18 bases between. This CDR3 comprises 15 residues. This CDR3 reads CASTAGYASYTEAFF. The CDR3 nucleotides are TGTGCCAGCACGGCAGGGTACGCATCGTACACTGAAGCTTTCTTT.

This chain uses TRBV28 with TRBJ1-3; tentatively, D is TRBD1 (5 bases). This CDR3 is 16 amino acids long. From germline, CDR1 is MDHEN and CDR2 SYDVKM. V was pared by 6 bases and J by 0 bases, with 15 bases between. In DNA form, the CDR3 reads TGTGCCAGCAGCCCCCCCTCCGACAGCTCTGGAAACACCATATATTTT. This encodes CASSPPSDSSGNTIYF.

This clone was observed once. The V call is TRBV4-2, the J call TRBJ2-3; the match to TRBD2 covers 9 bases. This CDR3 comprises 15 residues. Germline V gene sequence: CDR1 LGHNA, CDR2 YNFKEQ. With V trimmed by 3 bases and J by 6 bases, 7 bases remained unmatched. CDR3 DNA sequence: TGTGCCAGCAGCCACAGTAGCGGGGGTGGGGATACGCAGTATTTT. This translates into CASSHSSGGGDTQYF.

This clone appeared a single time. V and J are TRBV7-2 and TRBJ1-5; TRBD1 matches 7 bases. The CDR3 has 14 amino acids. The germline CDR1 and CDR2 sequences are SGHTA and FQGNSA. V lost 5 bases to trimming and J lost 10 bases; unmatched junction nucleotides: 11. The CDR3 loop is CASSPRDRAAPQHF. CDR3 bases: TGTGCCAGCAGCCCCCGTGACAGGGCCGCCCCCCAGCATTTT.

The chain carries TRBV24-1 and TRBJ2-5; tentative D call: TRBD2 (7 bases). Germline V CDR1 and CDR2: KGHDR, SFDVKD. This CDR3 is built from 15 residues. The V end was cut by 3 bases, the J end by 5 bases, with 15 bases between. Here the CDR3 reads CATSDMREGGETQYF. In DNA, the CDR3 is TGTGCCACCAGTGATATGCGAGAGGGGGGGGAGACCCAGTACTTC.

The CDR3 protein is CASSQDPGQGAYEQYF. DNA for the CDR3: TGCGCCAGCAGCCAAGACCCGGGACAGGGAGCCTACGAGCAGTACTTC. V and J are TRBV4-1 and TRBJ2-7; TRBD1 aligns across 9 bases. From germline, CDR1 is MGHRA and CDR2 YSYEKL. V shed 0 bases, J shed 2 bases, and the junction held 5 bases outside the gene matches. The CDR3 is 16 residues long.

This clone was observed a handful of times. This chain uses TRBV27 with TRBJ1-2, with D tentatively TRBD1 (5 bases). CDR1 and CDR2 (germline): MNHEY, SMNVEV (reference sequence). The CDR3 loop spans 14 amino acids. Trimming took 2 bases from V and 7 from J, leaving 14 bases between them. The CDR3 DNA reads TGTGCCAGCAGTTTACGAGGGAGGGGCGGTGGCTACACCTTC. Amino acid sequence: CASSLRGRGGGYTF.

The CDR3 region is CASSDFLNSPLHF. The CDR3 region has the DNA TGTGCCAGCAGTGACTTCCTCAATTCACCCCTCCACTTT. This chain uses TRBV6-4 with TRBJ1-6; D is unresolved. Germline V gives CDR1 MRHNA, CDR2 SNTAGT. This CDR3 is 13 amino acids long. V was pared by 1 base and J by 7 bases, with 5 bases between.

The chain couples TRBV28 to TRBJ1-4; no clear D gene. This CDR3 has 12 amino acids. The germline V gene has CDR1 MDHEN and CDR2 SYDVKM. V was clipped by 3 bases and J by 8 bases, with 7 bases between them. CDR3 region: CASSFGGEKLFF. CDR3 bases: TGTGCCAGCAGTTTTGGAGGGGAAAAACTGTTTTTT.

The rearrangement joins TRBV5-5 to TRBJ1-1; D is undetermined. CDR3 size: 13 residues. CDR1 and CDR2 from the germline V gene are SGHKS and YYEKEE (reference sequence). Trimming removed 3 bases from V and 1 base from J, with 7 bases in between. The CDR3 sequence is CASSWSGNTEAFF. CDR3 sequence (DNA): TGTGCCAGCAGCTGGTCGGGGAACACTGAAGCTTTCTTT.

This clone was seen a handful of times. V is TRBV2 and J is TRBJ1-4; D is unclear. Germline lookup yields CDR1 SNHLY and CDR2 FYNNEI. Trimming cost V 4 bases and J 8 bases, with 11 bases left between them. The CDR3 length is 13 residues. The CDR3 region is CASSVREGEKLFF. The DNA for the CDR3 is TGTGCCAGCAGTGTGAGGGAGGGCGAAAAACTGTTTTTT.

In regard to this clone: In the same sample, other DNA sequences code for this CDR3. V usage is TRBV10-3 and J usage is TRBJ1-2, with D maybe TRBD1 (6 bases). The CDR3 is 12 amino acids. The V end lost 8 bases, the J end lost 2 bases, and 9 bases lay between the germline ends. From germline, CDR1 is ENHRY and CDR2 SYGVKD. The CDR3 spells CAISDRNYGYTF. CDR3 DNA: TGTGCCATCTCGGACAGAAACTATGGCTACACCTTC.

The chain carries TRBV2 and TRBJ1-5; 7 positions agree with TRBD1. Germline V lookup: CDR1 SNHLY, CDR2 FYNNEI. With V trimmed by 7 bases and J by 5 bases, 11 bases remained unmatched. This CDR3 spans 15 amino acids. The CDR3, as DNA: TGTGCCAGCACTAAAACAGGGGTGCTGGATCAGCCCCAGCATTTT. As protein: CASTKTGVLDQPQHF.

The V call is TRBV5-6, the J call TRBJ1-4; the match to TRBD1 covers 9 bases. Germline loops: CDR1 SGHDT, CDR2 YYEEEE. V shed 0 bases, J shed 8 bases, and the junction held 8 bases outside the gene matches. The CDR3 totals 16 residues. This CDR3 reads CASSLGPGQGSEKLFF. In DNA, the CDR3 is TGTGCCAGCAGCTTGGGGCCGGGACAGGGAAGCGAAAAACTGTTTTTT.

This chain connects TRBV5-1 to TRBJ2-2; D is perhaps TRBD1 (6 bases). This CDR3 is 12 amino acids long. Germline CDR1 SGHRS, CDR2 YFSETQ. V was trimmed by 7 bases and J by 10 bases, leaving 14 bases between them. CDR3 sequence (DNA): TGCGCCAGCCGTCAGGCAGGGGAGGAGCTGTTTTTT. Its translation is CASRQAGEELFF.

The chain recombines TRBV5-4 with TRBJ2-5; 8 bases line up with TRBD2. This CDR3 is 16 amino acids long. Germline V gene lookup returns CDR1 SGHNT and CDR2 YYREEE (reference sequence). V trimming: 0 bases; J trimming: 1 base; junction bases outside the gene matches: 5. The CDR3 region is CASSLEAGGFQETQYF. In DNA form, the CDR3 reads TGTGCCAGCAGCTTGGAGGCGGGGGGCTTCCAAGAGACCCAGTACTTC.

The chain couples TRBV2 to TRBJ1-3, with D tentatively TRBD1 (6 bases). The CDR3 consists of 15 residues. Germline CDR1 is SNHLY and CDR2 is FYNNEI. Trimming cost V 5 bases and J 4 bases, with 15 bases left between them. Here the CDR3 DNA reads TGTGCCAGCAGTCCCGGGGGGGGCCTGGGAAACACCATATATTTT. It codes for CASSPGGGLGNTIYF.

This clone was seen a single time. The rearrangement uses TRBV9 and TRBJ2-1, with 7 bases lining up with TRBD2. Germline-derived CDR1 and CDR2 are SGDLS and YYNGEE. This CDR3 region has 17 residues. Trimming at V came to 1 base and at J to 2 bases, leaving 9 bases not matched to a gene. For the CDR3, the DNA is TGTGCCAGCAGCGTAAGCCCCTTGGCGGGGGCCTACAATGAGCAGTTCTTC. The encoded protein is CASSVSPLAGAYNEQFF.

The chain employs TRBV7-8 and TRBJ1-1; 8 bases match TRBD1. CDR1 and CDR2 from the germline V gene are SGHVS and FQNEAQ. The CDR3 runs to 17 residues. V lost 4 bases to trimming and J lost 2 bases; unmatched junction nucleotides: 12. The CDR3 sequence: CASSSTWGTGPNTEAFF. Here the CDR3 DNA reads TGTGCCAGCAGCTCAACGTGGGGGACAGGACCTAACACTGAAGCTTTCTTT.

The rearrangement links TRBV30 to TRBJ1-2, with 7 bases fitting TRBD1. Germline CDR1 GTSNPN, CDR2 SVGIG (reference sequence). Losses at the gene ends were 2 bases for V and 4 bases for J; bases not matched to a gene: 4. This CDR3 comprises 13 residues. Here the CDR3 reads CAWSKGAAYGYTF. In nucleotides, the CDR3 is TGTGCCTGGAGTAAGGGGGCGGCCTATGGCTACACCTTC.

This clone was observed a single time. The gene calls are TRBV5-4 and TRBJ1-2; the match to TRBD1 covers 9 bases. CDR1 and CDR2 from the germline V gene are SGHNT and YYREEE (reference sequence). The CDR3 runs 13 residues. V gave up 4 bases and J gave up 12 bases; unmatched junction bases: 10. CDR3 sequence reads: CASSADRGFVNTF. CDR3 in DNA: TGTGCCAGCAGCGCGGACAGGGGTTTCGTTAACACCTTC.

The chain combines TRBV24-1 with TRBJ2-7; maybe TRBD2 (6 bases). Germline assignment: CDR1 KGHDR and CDR2 SFDVKD. Trimming removed 3 bases at V and 0 bases at J, with 11 bases between. The CDR3 length is 15 residues. CDR3 protein: CATSDAGTYSYEQYF. CDR3 DNA sequence: TGTGCCACCAGTGATGCGGGAACTTACTCCTACGAGCAGTACTTC.